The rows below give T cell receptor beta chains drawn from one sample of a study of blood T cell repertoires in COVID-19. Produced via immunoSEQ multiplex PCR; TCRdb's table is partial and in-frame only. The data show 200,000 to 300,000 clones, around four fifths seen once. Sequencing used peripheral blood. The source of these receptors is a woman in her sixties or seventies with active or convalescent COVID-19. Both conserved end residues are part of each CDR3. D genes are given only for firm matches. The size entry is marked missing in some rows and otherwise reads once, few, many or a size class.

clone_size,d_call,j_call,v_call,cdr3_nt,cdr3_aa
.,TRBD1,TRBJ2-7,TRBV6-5,TGTGCCAGCACCCACTCCGGGACAGTCTCCTACGAGCAGTACTTC,CASTHSGTVSYEQYF
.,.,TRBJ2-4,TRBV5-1,TGCGCCAGCAGCTTGTTTCCGGGGAAAAACATTCAGTACTTC,CASSLFPGKNIQYF
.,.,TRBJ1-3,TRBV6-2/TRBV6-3,TGTGCCAGCAGTCGGACTCCCTCGGGAAACACCATATATTTT,CASSRTPSGNTIYF
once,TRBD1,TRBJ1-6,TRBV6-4,TGTGCCAGCAGTGGGACAGGGGAATCACCCCTCCACTTT,CASSGTGESPLHF
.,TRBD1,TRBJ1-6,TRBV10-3,TGTGCCATCAGTGATCCGGGACAGGAGAATTCACCCCTCCACTTT,CAISDPGQENSPLHF
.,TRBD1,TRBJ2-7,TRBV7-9,TGTGCCAGCAGCTTAGAGGGACAGGGCAACTACGAGCAGTACTTC,CASSLEGQGNYEQYF
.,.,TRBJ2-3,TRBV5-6,TGTGCCAGCAGCCTCGTAGCTGAAGATACGCAGTATTTT,CASSLVAEDTQYF
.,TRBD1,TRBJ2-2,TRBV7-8,TGTGCCAGCAGCACAGGGGGGCAGGAAGATACAAGTAACACCGGGGAGCTGTTTTTT,CASSTGGQEDTSNTGELFF
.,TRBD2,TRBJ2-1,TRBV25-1,TGTGCCAGCAGTGCCCTTAGGGGTAGCGGGATGGATGAGCAGTTCTTC,CASSALRGSGMDEQFF
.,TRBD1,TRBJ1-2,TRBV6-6,TGTGCCAGCAGTTACTTAACGGGACAGGGGGCTGGAGGCTACACCTTC,CASSYLTGQGAGGYTF
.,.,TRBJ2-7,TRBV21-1,TGTGCCAGCAGCAAAGATGGAGTTAACAGGGAAACCTACGAGCAGTACTTC,CASSKDGVNRETYEQYF
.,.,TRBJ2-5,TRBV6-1,TGTGCCAGCAGTGAAATTTCAGGGGCCGTTGAGGATCGAAGACTGACCCAGTACTTC,CASSEISGAVEDRRLTQYF
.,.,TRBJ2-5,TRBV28,TGTGCCAGCACCCCCCCTCTGGGCAGGGGGGAAGAGACCCAGTACTTC,CASTPPLGRGEETQYF
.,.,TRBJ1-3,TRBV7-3,TGTGCCAGCAGCGCGGGGCCTGGAAACACCATATATTTT,CASSAGPGNTIYF
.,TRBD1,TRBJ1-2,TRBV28,TGTGCCAGCAGCCGTCCTGACAGGGCTCGTGGCTACACCTTC,CASSRPDRARGYTF
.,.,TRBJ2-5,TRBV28,TGTGCCAGCAGTCCTACAGGGATGAGGGAGACCCAGTACTTC,CASSPTGMRETQYF
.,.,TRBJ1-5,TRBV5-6,TGTGCCAGCAGCTTGGGGAGGCAGCCCCAGCATTTT,CASSLGRQPQHF
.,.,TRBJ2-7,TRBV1,TGCACCAGCAGCCAAGATCTGGGCGCTAGCGGGAGCTGCGAGCAGTACTTC,CTSSQDLGASGSCEQYF
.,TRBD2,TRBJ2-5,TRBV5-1,TGCGCCAGCAGCAAAGGGACTAGCGGGTACCAAGAGACCCAGTACTTC,CASSKGTSGYQETQYF
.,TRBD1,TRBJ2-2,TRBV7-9,TGTGCCAGCAGCCCGAGCCCGGGACAGGGATACACCGGGGAGCTGTTTTTT,CASSPSPGQGYTGELFF
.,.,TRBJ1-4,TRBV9,TGTGCCAGCAGCGTAGACGACAGTAAGAATGAAAAACTGTTTTTT,CASSVDDSKNEKLFF
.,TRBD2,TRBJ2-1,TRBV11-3,TGTGCCAGCAGCTTAGACGCTAGCGGGGGGGCAGTTGAGCAGTTCTTC,CASSLDASGGAVEQFF
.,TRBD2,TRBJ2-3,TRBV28,TGTGCCAGCAGTTCTGCAGTGGAGAGACTAGCGGGAGTCTCGAATACGCAGTATTTT,CASSSAVERLAGVSNTQYF
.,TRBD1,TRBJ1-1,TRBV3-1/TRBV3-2,TGTGCCAGCAGCCCAAGACAGGGCAACAGGATGAACACTGAAGCTTTCTTT,CASSPRQGNRMNTEAFF
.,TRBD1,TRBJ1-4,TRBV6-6,TGTGCCAGCAGTTACGGGGACAGTACTAATGAAAAACTGTTTTTT,CASSYGDSTNEKLFF
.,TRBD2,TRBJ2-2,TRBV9,TGTGCCAGCAGCGTGAAGCGGGGGGCCCCGAACACCGGGGAGCTGTTTTTT,CASSVKRGAPNTGELFF
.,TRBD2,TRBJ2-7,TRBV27,TGTGCCAGCAGGCTACTAGCGGGAGGGTCCTACGAGCAGTACTTC,CASRLLAGGSYEQYF
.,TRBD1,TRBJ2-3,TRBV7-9,TGTGCCAGCAGCTACGGACAGGGGGCCCGAGTAGATACGCAGTATTTT,CASSYGQGARVDTQYF
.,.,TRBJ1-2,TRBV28,TGTGCCAGCAGTTCCTGGGGGGGGGCCTATGGCTACACCTTC,CASSSWGGAYGYTF
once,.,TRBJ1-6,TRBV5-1,TGCGCCAGCAGCTTGGCCAATTCCGGGACATATAATTCACCCCTCCACTTT,CASSLANSGTYNSPLHF
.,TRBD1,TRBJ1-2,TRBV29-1,TGCAGCGTAGGACAGGGGGCGGAAGGCTACACCTTC,CSVGQGAEGYTF
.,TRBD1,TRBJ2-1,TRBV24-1,TGTGCCACCAGTGATTTTCGGACAGGCCCTACCTACAATGAGCAGTTCTTC,CATSDFRTGPTYNEQFF
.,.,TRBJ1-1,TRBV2,TGTGCCAGCAGTGATTTTGACAGGCGGTCTGAAGCTTTCTTT,CASSDFDRRSEAFF
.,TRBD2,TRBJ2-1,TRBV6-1,TGTGCCAGCAGTGCGGGACTAGCGGGGGTTTGGAGCGGGGTGCAGTTCTTC,CASSAGLAGVWSGVQFF
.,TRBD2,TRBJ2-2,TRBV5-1,TGCGCCAGCACCCGGGACTATTCCACCGGGGAGCTGTTTTTT,CASTRDYSTGELFF
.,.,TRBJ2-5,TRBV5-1,TGCGCCAGCAGCTCACCCCGGACGAGCGGCCAAGAGACCCAGTACTTC,CASSSPRTSGQETQYF
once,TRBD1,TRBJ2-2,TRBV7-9,TGTGCCAGCAGCAGGACAGGGACCGGGGAGCTGTTTTTT,CASSRTGTGELFF
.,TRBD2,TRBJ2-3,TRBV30,TGTGCCTGGCTAGCGGGAGGGAGCACAGATACGCAGTATTTT,CAWLAGGSTDTQYF
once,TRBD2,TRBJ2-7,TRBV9,TGTGCCAGCAGCGTAGGACTAGCGGGAACCTACGAGCAGTACTTC,CASSVGLAGTYEQYF
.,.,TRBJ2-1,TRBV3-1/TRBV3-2,TGTGCCAGCAGAGGGGAAAATGAGCAGTTCTTC,CASRGENEQFF
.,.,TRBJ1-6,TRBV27,TGTGCCAGCAGTAGTAGGGGCACCTATAATTCACCCCTCCACTTT,CASSSRGTYNSPLHF
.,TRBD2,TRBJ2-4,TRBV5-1,TGCGCCAGCAGCCCTGGGGGAGGGATAGCCAAAAACATTCAGTACTTC,CASSPGGGIAKNIQYF
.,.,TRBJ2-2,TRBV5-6,TGTGCCAGCGGACTACCCAACACCGGGGAGCTGTTTTTT,CASGLPNTGELFF
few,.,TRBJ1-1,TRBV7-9,TGTGCCAGCAGCCCGGCAGGGGTAAAGACTGAAGCTTTCTTT,CASSPAGVKTEAFF
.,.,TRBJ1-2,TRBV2,TGTGCCAGCAGTGATTGGGGAGAAGCGGGCTACACCTTC,CASSDWGEAGYTF
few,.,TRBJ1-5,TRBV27,TGTGCCAGCAGCAATGACTTCCCGGGAACTAGCAATCAGCCCCAGCATTTT,CASSNDFPGTSNQPQHF
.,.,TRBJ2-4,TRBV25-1,TGTGCCAGCAGTGAGCGGGACGGAGGCATTCAGTACTTC,CASSERDGGIQYF
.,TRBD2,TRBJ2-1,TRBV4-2,TGTGCCAGCAGCCGGACTAGCGGATACAATGAGCAGTTCTTC,CASSRTSGYNEQFF
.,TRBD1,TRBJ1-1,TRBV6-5,TGTGCCAGCAGGCGGGGACAGGTGAACACTGAAGCTTTCTTT,CASRRGQVNTEAFF
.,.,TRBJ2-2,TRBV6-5,TGTGCCAGCAGTTCACTAGTGAGCACCGGGGAGCTGTTTTTT,CASSSLVSTGELFF
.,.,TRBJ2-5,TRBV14,TGTGCCAGCAGCTGGGCCACCCAAGAGACCCAGTACTTC,CASSWATQETQYF
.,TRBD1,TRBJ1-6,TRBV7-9,TGTGCCAGCAGTGAACAGGGGATTCCCCTCCACTTT,CASSEQGIPLHF
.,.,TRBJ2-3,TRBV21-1,TGTGCCAGCAGCAGGACAGGGTCCCGAGGGGATACGCAGTATTTT,CASSRTGSRGDTQYF
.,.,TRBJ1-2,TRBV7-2,TGTGCCAGCAGCTTAGGCAGATACTATGGCTACACCTTC,CASSLGRYYGYTF
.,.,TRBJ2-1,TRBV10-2,TGCGCCAGCAGGTCGAGCGGAAGCTCCTACAATGAGCAGTTCTTC,CASRSSGSSYNEQFF